These T cell receptor beta chains were read from a single sample in a study of technical replicates of blood from a handful of donors. Here immunoSEQ multiplex PCR was the method, and the copy in TCRdb shows in-frame clones only, minus some. The table lists roughly 60,000 clones, approximately 86% of them singletons. The specimen was PBMCs. These receptor sequences come from a human donor in good health. Some clones in this sample may be carry-over from other donors' samples. The CDR3 runs from the conserved cysteine through the conserved F or W. A D gene is named only where the DNA matches it firmly. A clone size is listed for some rows: how often the clone was seen (once, few, many), or a class if it is expanded.

V	D	size	J	DNA	CDR3
TRBV27	TRBD2	.	TRBJ2-2	TGTGCCAGCAGTTCCCCTCTAGCGGGAGGAACCGGGGAGCTGTTTTTT	CASSSPLAGGTGELFF
TRBV30	.	.	TRBJ2-7	TGTGCCTGGAGTCCAGGGTTAGTCAGCTACGAGCAGTACTTC	CAWSPGLVSYEQYF
TRBV7-9	.	.	TRBJ1-4	TGTGCCAGCAGCATGGGACATGCAACTAATGAAAAACTGTTTTTT	CASSMGHATNEKLFF
TRBV7-2	TRBD2	once	TRBJ2-1	TGTGCCAGCAGCTTAGAAGCGGGGGGATACAATGAGCAGTTCTTC	CASSLEAGGYNEQFF
TRBV1	.	.	TRBJ2-2	TGCACCAGCAGCCCCGAGGCAGCCCCTAGCACCGGGGAGCTGTTTTTT	CTSSPEAAPSTGELFF
TRBV30	TRBD1	few	TRBJ2-6	TGTGCCTGGAGGGTGCGGGACAGGTTCCCGGCTGGGGCCAACGTCCTGACTTTC	CAWRVRDRFPAGANVLTF
TRBV6-6	.	.	TRBJ2-1	TGTGCCAGCATTCGGGACAATGAGCAGTTCTTC	CASIRDNEQFF
TRBV4-3	.	.	TRBJ2-7	TGCGCCAGCAGCCAAGGCGACAAAGACTACGAGCAGTACTTC	CASSQGDKDYEQYF
TRBV30	TRBD1	.	TRBJ2-1	TGTGCCTGGGGAAATGGACAGGGCCCTCAGTTCTTC	CAWGNGQGPQFF
TRBV14	.	.	TRBJ2-7	TGTGCCAGCAGCCAAGCAGGTATCTCCTACGAGCAGTACTTC	CASSQAGISYEQYF
TRBV4-1	TRBD2	.	TRBJ2-2	TGCGCCAGCAGCCAAGATCGCGGGGGGGTGAACACCGGGGAGCTGTTTTTT	CASSQDRGGVNTGELFF
TRBV5-1	TRBD1	.	TRBJ1-6	TGCGCCAGCAGCTTCGAGAGACAGGGAAATAATTCACCCCTCCACTTT	CASSFERQGNNSPLHF
TRBV7-6	.	.	TRBJ1-6	TGTGCCAGCAGCTCAAATTCGGGTTCACCCCTCCACTTT	CASSSNSGSPLHF
TRBV11-2	.	.	TRBJ2-7	TGTGCCAGCAGCTTAGGGCCGGACAGCTCCTACGAGCAGTACTTC	CASSLGPDSSYEQYF
TRBV11-3	.	.	TRBJ2-2	TGTGCCAGCAGCCCACCGACAGGCCCGAACACCGGGGAGCTGTTTTTT	CASSPPTGPNTGELFF
TRBV5-4	.	.	TRBJ1-5	TGTGCCAGCAGGTGGGGGGATGATCAGCCCCAGCATTTT	CASRWGDDQPQHF
TRBV6-5	.	.	TRBJ2-1	TGTGCCAGCAGTCTCCGCAATGAGCAGTTCTTC	CASSLRNEQFF
TRBV21-1	.	.	TRBJ1-3	TGTGCCAGCATCGCAATCCGGTCTTCTAGAAACACCATATATTTT	CASIAIRSSRNTIYF